The 3 T cell receptor beta chains below all came from one sample that was sequenced in a study of T cell responses to AZD1222 COVID-19 vaccine. Profiled with immunoSEQ multiplex PCR; TCRdb holds only in-frame clones, not every one. The sample contains fewer than 200,000 clones, 70% to 90% of which appear only once. This material consisted of peripheral blood, taken 28 days after the second AZD1222 dose. The receptors were sampled from an adult who received the AZD1222 COVID-19 vaccine.

This rearrangement joins TRBV25-1 to TRBJ1-3; no definite D call. The CDR3 extends over 15 amino acids. V lost 1 base and J lost 0, with 7 bases in between. From germline, CDR1 is MGHDK and CDR2 SYGVNS. CDR3 region: CASSEWTDSGNTIYF. CDR3 coding DNA: TGTGCCAGCAGTGAATGGACGGACTCTGGAAACACCATATATTTT.

This chain links TRBV9 with TRBJ1-2; D gene unclear. Germline CDR1 SGDLS, CDR2 YYNGEE. Trimming stripped 2 bases from V and 10 bases from J, with 3 bases between. The CDR3 length is 9 residues. The CDR3 reads CASSVPYTF. The CDR3 DNA reads as TGTGCCAGCAGCGTCCCCTACACCTTC.

The rearrangement uses TRBV28 and TRBJ1-2; D ambiguous. The CDR3 loop spans 13 amino acids. Germline V gene sequence: CDR1 MDHEN, CDR2 SYDVKM. Trimming took 8 bases from V and 8 from J, leaving 18 bases between them. The CDR3 sequence is CASPSDTGRGYTF. CDR3 DNA sequence: TGTGCCAGCCCTAGCGACACCGGCCGCGGCTACACCTTC.